This section outlines one T cell receptor (beta chain) sequence together with its context. V was shortened by 4 bases and J by 5 bases, with 26 bases between the two germline ends. Germline assignment: CDR1 MDHEN and CDR2 SYDVKM. This CDR3 is 18 amino acids long. Generated by immunoSEQ multiplex PCR, the TCRdb table keeps only in-frame clones and is missing some. Found here are tens of thousands of clones, 85% to 90% of them singletons; the top ten hold approximately 1.5%. The data were obtained in a study of T cell changes during pregnancy in multiple sclerosis. The clonotype was recovered from a female donor in good health, enrolled as a control in a pregnancy study. The sequencing here drew on peripheral blood, taken in the first trimester of pregnancy. The rearrangement joins TRBV28 to TRBJ2-5; perhaps TRBD2 as D (5 bases). The CDR3 DNA is TGTGCCAGCAGTTCTTTGGCGGAGGCGGCCCCCAGAACTGAGACCCAGTACTTC. Its protein product is CASSSLAEAAPRTETQYF.